This TCR beta chain was obtained from a study of technical replicates of blood from a handful of donors. TCRdb's table, derived via immunoSEQ multiplex PCR, lists solely in-frame clones and lacks some. The table has tens of thousands of clones, nearly 97% seen once. This CDR3 is 14 amino acids long. The V gene end was trimmed by 1 base and the J gene end by 6 bases; junction bases not matched to a gene: 5. Germline loops: CDR1 MNHEY, CDR2 SMNVEV (reference sequence). J is TRBJ2-7 and V is TRBV27; TRBD1 matches at 8 bases. The sample consisted of T cells isolated from PBMCs. The sequence was collected from a human donor in good health. CDR3 in amino acids: CASSLFEQGVEQYF. The CDR3 DNA reads as TGTGCCAGCAGTTTATTCGAACAGGGGGTCGAGCAGTACTTC.